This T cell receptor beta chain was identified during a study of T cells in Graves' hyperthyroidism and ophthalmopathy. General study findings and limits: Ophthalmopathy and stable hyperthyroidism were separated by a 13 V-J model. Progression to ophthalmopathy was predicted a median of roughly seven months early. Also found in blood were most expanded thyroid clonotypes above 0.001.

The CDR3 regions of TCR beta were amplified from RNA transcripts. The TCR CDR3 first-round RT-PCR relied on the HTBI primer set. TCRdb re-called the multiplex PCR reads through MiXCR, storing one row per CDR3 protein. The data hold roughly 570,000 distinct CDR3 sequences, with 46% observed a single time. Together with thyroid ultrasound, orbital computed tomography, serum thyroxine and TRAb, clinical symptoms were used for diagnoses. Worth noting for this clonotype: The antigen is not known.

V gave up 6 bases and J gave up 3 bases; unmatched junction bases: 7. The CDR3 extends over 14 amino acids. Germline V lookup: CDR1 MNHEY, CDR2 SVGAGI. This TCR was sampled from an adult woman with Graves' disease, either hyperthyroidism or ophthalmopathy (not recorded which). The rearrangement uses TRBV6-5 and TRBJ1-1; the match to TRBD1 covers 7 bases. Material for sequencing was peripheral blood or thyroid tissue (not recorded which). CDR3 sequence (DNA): TGTGCCAGCAGCCGCGGACAGGATTACACTGAAGCTTTCTTT. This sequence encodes CASSRGQDYTEAFF.